Shown below are 21 T cell receptor beta chains from a single sample sequenced in a study of blood T cell repertoires in COVID-19. Profiled with immunoSEQ multiplex PCR; TCRdb holds only in-frame clones, not every one. The repertoire holds 100,000 to 150,000 clones, about 85% seen once, with 25% to 30% in the top ten. The sequencing sample was made of peripheral blood. The receptors were sampled from a woman aged 80 or older with acute or convalescent COVID-19.

The V call is TRBV14, the J call TRBJ2-1; 9 bases align to TRBD2. The V segment lost 1 base and the J segment 4 bases; nucleotides outside the gene matches: 2. The germline V gene encodes CDR1 SGHDN and CDR2 FVKESK. CDR3 length: 15 amino acids. The DNA of the CDR3 is TGTGCCAGCAGCCAAGCGCTAGCGGGATACAATGAGCAGTTCTTC. Translating gives CASSQALAGYNEQFF.

This CDR3 is CASGLVRWRENTEAFF. Here the CDR3 DNA reads TGTGCTAGTGGTTTGGTCCGCTGGAGGGAGAACACTGAAGCTTTCTTT. The chain uses TRBV12-5 and TRBJ1-1; D call uncertain. The CDR3 extends over 16 amino acids. CDR1 LGHNT and CDR2 FRNRAP come from the germline V gene. V was trimmed by 0 bases and J by 1 base, leaving 12 bases between them. Full variable domain (missing parts from reference TRBV12-5 and TRBJ1-1): DARVTQTPRHKVTEMGQEVTMRCQPILGHNTVFWYRQTMMQGLELLAYFRNRAPLDDSGMPKDRFSAEMPDATLATLKIQPSEPRDSAVYFCASGLVRWRENTEAFFGQGTRLTVV.

The rearrangement joins TRBV28 to TRBJ2-3, with TRBD1 identical over 10 bases. The CDR3 spans 15 residues. Germline V lookup: CDR1 MDHEN, CDR2 SYDVKM. Trimming at V came to 6 bases and at J to 5 bases, leaving 8 bases not matched to a gene. The CDR3 loop reads CASRSPGQGQDTQYF. The CDR3, as DNA: TGTGCCAGCAGATCACCGGGACAGGGGCAAGATACGCAGTATTTT. Complete variable domain (other parts from reference TRBV28 and TRBJ2-3): DVKVTQSSRYLVKRTGEKVFLECVQDMDHENMFWYRQDPGLGLRLIYFSYDVKMKEKGDIPEGYSVSREKKERFSLILESASTNQTSMYLCASRSPGQGQDTQYFGPGTRLTVL.

This rearrangement joins TRBV7-2 to TRBJ1-1, with 8 bases that match TRBD1. Looked up from germline, CDR1 is SGHTA and CDR2 is FQGNSA. The V gene end was trimmed by 5 bases and the J gene end by 6 bases; junction bases not matched to a gene: 8. This CDR3 has 14 residues. CDR3 DNA sequence: TGTGCCAGCAGCGACCAGGGGGCGCGGGCTGAAGCTTTCTTT. It is translated as CASSDQGARAEAFF.

The J gene is TRBJ1-1, the V gene TRBV11-2; 7 positions match TRBD1. The CDR3 is made up of 11 amino acids. The germline V gene encodes CDR1 SGHAT and CDR2 FQNNGV. The V and J ends lost 4 bases and 14 bases, in that order; junction bases with no gene match: 7. The CDR3 here is CASSYGTEIFF. CDR3 sequence (DNA): TGTGCCAGCAGCTACGGGACAGAGATCTTCTTT.

This clone was picked up a small number of times. This chain uses TRBV3-1 (or the pseudogene TRBV3-2) with TRBJ1-2, with 12 bases that match TRBD1. The germline V gene has CDR1 LGHDT and CDR2 YNNKEL (reference sequence). This CDR3 is built from 16 residues. Trimming removed 1 base from V and 6 bases from J; junction bases left unmatched: 6. CDR3 nucleotides: TGTGCCAGCAGCCAAGCCCTCGGGACAGGGGGCAATGGCTACACCTTC. Residues: CASSQALGTGGNGYTF.

In this sample, this clone turned up once. The V and J genes are TRBV11-2 and TRBJ1-5, with D perhaps TRBD1 (5 bases). Trimming removed 4 bases at V and 3 bases at J, with 7 bases between. This CDR3 has 13 residues. Looked up from germline, CDR1 is SGHAT and CDR2 is FQNNGV. CDR3 in DNA: TGTGCCAGCAGCTCAGGGCTCAATCAGCCCCAGCATTTT. This codes for CASSSGLNQPQHF.

This chain connects TRBV29-1 to TRBJ2-3; TRBD1 might be the D (5 bases). Looked up from germline, CDR1 is SQVTM and CDR2 is ANQGSEA. Trimming stripped 8 bases from V and 1 base from J, with 13 bases between. This CDR3 has 13 amino acids. In DNA form, the CDR3 reads TGCAGCTCATCTCTAGGGGGCACAGATACGCAGTATTTT. Translating gives CSSSLGGTDTQYF.

This clone was seen only a few times. The chain employs TRBV2 and TRBJ1-6; 7 bases are a match to TRBD1. The J segment lost 6 bases and the V segment lost 8 bases, leaving 4 bases of the junction unmatched. The CDR3 is made up of 13 amino acids. Germline lookup yields CDR1 SNHLY and CDR2 FYNNEI. The CDR3 DNA sequence: TGTGCCAGCCGGGACAGTTCTAATTCACCCCTCCACTTT. Encoded protein: CASRDSSNSPLHF.

The rearrangement links TRBV10-1 to TRBJ1-2, with TRBD1 matching over 8 bases. The CDR3 runs to 21 residues. V was pared by 6 bases and J by 4 bases, with 28 bases of the junction left unmatched. Germline V gives CDR1 WNHNN, CDR2 SYGVQD (reference sequence). The CDR3: CASRENARGRRRRRGLYGYTF. CDR3 coding DNA: TGCGCCAGCAGAGAAAACGCCAGGGGGCGCCGAAGGCGAAGGGGACTCTATGGCTACACCTTC.

The chain recombines TRBV4-3 with TRBJ1-2; 11 bases line up with TRBD1. The CDR3 spans 14 residues. Trimming cost V 5 bases and J 7 bases; bases outside gene matches: 6. The germline V gene encodes CDR1 LGHNA and CDR2 YSLEER. The CDR3 bases are TGCGCCAGCAGCTCCGGGACAGGGGGTTTTGGCTACACCTTC. Translation gives CASSSGTGGFGYTF.

The chain is built from TRBV5-5 and TRBJ1-1; 7 nucleotides line up with TRBD1. Germline loops: CDR1 SGHKS, CDR2 YYEKEE (reference sequence). The CDR3 has 15 residues. V was clipped by 4 bases and J by 0 bases; unmatched bases: 6. Written as DNA, the CDR3 is TGTGCCAGCAGCCCCACCGGGACAGTGAACACTGAAGCTTTCTTT. It specifies CASSPTGTVNTEAFF.

J is TRBJ1-6 and V is TRBV19; possible D gene TRBD1, 6 bases. CDR1 LNHDA and CDR2 SQIVND come from the germline V gene (reference sequence). V was trimmed by 5 bases and J by 6 bases, leaving 11 bases between them. The CDR3 is made up of 14 amino acids. The CDR3 protein is CASSYTGSNSPLHF. The CDR3 DNA sequence: TGTGCCAGTAGTTACACAGGGAGTAATTCACCCCTCCACTTT. Filled out from reference TRBV19 and TRBJ1-6, the complete variable domain reads DGGITQSPKYLFRKEGQNVTLSCEQNLNHDAMYWYRQDPGQGLRLIYYSQIVNDFQKGDIAEGYSVSREKKESFPLTVTSAQKNPTAFYLCASSYTGSNSPLHFGNGTRLTVT.

The gene calls are TRBV21-1 and TRBJ1-2. TRBV21-1 counts as a pseudogene. The CDR3 totals 15 residues. CDR3 in DNA: TGTGCCTGCTGGGAGAGGGAAGGCCCTTCCTATGGCTACACCTTC. Its translation: CACWEREGPSYGYTF.

Here the CDR3 DNA reads TGTGCCACCAGCAGAGCCACCGGGACACAAAAAATTGGGTATGGCTACACCTTC. Its translation: CATSRATGTQKIGYGYTF. The gene calls are TRBV15 and TRBJ1-2, with D perhaps TRBD1 (6 bases). Germline V gene sequence: CDR1 LNHNV, CDR2 YYDKDF (reference sequence). Trimming removed 1 base from V and 5 bases from J, with 23 bases in between. The CDR3 runs to 18 residues.

The chain employs TRBV9 and TRBJ1-5, with unresolved D. Germline CDR1 reads SGDLS; CDR2 reads YYNGEE. V gave up 0 bases and J gave up 6 bases, with 7 bases separating them. This CDR3 is 13 amino acids long. This chain's CDR3 is CASSVDVSQPQHF. The DNA of the CDR3 is TGTGCCAGCAGCGTAGATGTGAGTCAGCCCCAGCATTTT.

This clone was recorded a few times. This sequence joins TRBV28 and TRBJ1-4; 7 nucleotides agree with TRBD1. This CDR3 has 14 amino acids. Looked up from germline, CDR1 is MDHEN and CDR2 is SYDVKM. V dropped 4 bases and J dropped 8; count of bases not matched to a gene: 7. CDR3 nucleotides: TGTGCCAGCAGTTACAGGGGTCTCGAAGAAAAACTGTTTTTT. It translates to CASSYRGLEEKLFF.

V is TRBV9 and J is TRBJ1-4, with D tentatively TRBD1 (5 bases). The V end lost 0 bases, the J end lost 0 bases, and 9 bases lay between the germline ends. Per the germline V gene, CDR1 is SGDLS and CDR2 is YYNGEE. This CDR3 is 16 amino acids long. In nucleotides, the CDR3 is TGTGCCAGCAGCGTAGCAGGGTTTGCAACTAATGAAAAACTGTTTTTT. This translates into CASSVAGFATNEKLFF.

The J gene is TRBJ2-3, the V gene TRBV21-1; TRBD2, the table's D call, lacks a check against the DNA. TRBV21-1 is shown as a pseudogene. The CDR3 runs 18 residues. CDR3 loop: CASSKTLTSGTSTDTQYF. The CDR3 DNA sequence: TGTGCCAGCAGCAAAACACTCACTAGCGGGACTAGCACAGATACGCAGTATTTT.

This clone has only a few counts. CDR3 loop: CAISSGTGYTEAFF. The CDR3, as DNA: TGTGCCATCAGCTCCGGTACAGGGTACACTGAAGCTTTCTTT. The V and J genes are TRBV10-3 and TRBJ1-1; D is possibly TRBD1 (6 bases). The germline gives CDR1 ENHRY, CDR2 SYGVKD. V was pared by 6 bases and J by 3 bases, with 14 bases between. The CDR3 totals 14 residues.

A few counts support this clone. This rearrangement joins TRBV27 to TRBJ1-4, with TRBD1 matching over 8 bases. In germline, CDR1 is MNHEY, CDR2 SMNVEV (reference sequence). The CDR3 spans 14 residues. Losses at the gene ends were 6 bases for V and 8 bases for J; bases not matched to a gene: 8. In DNA, the CDR3 is TGTGCCAGCAGCGACTACCGGGACAGGGAAAAACTGTTTTTT. This gives the protein CASSDYRDREKLFF.